The clone carrying this T cell receptor beta chain was picked up one time. In the original analysis: Estimates of nucleated cell counts were drawn from the amplification of reference gene primers. Method: immunoSEQ multiplex PCR; TCRdb's copy keeps in-frame clones and lacks some. V and J calls plus clone size are reproduced from that table; the DNA served to infer D and trimming. The sample yields about 130,000 clones, over 75% seen once. The data belong to a study of blood T cell repertoires in COVID-19. Study at large: COVID-19 samples from acute and convalescent phases originated in the United States, Italy and Spain. In each case, the material was cDNA or gDNA derived from T cells, B-cell-depleted T cells, or PBMCs.

This clonotype was sampled from a man aged 40-55 years with active or convalescent COVID-19. Sequencing was done on a sample of peripheral blood.

CDR3 region: CASSVSSGGEQFF. CDR3 DNA sequence: TGTGCCAGCAGCGTATCTAGCGGGGGTGAGCAGTTCTTC. The rearrangement links TRBV9 to TRBJ2-1, with 10 bases aligning to TRBD2. Germline V gene sequence: CDR1 SGDLS, CDR2 YYNGEE. V lost 1 base to trimming and J lost 9 bases; unmatched junction nucleotides: 1. The CDR3 length is 13 residues. Looking up the rest from reference TRBV9 and TRBJ2-1 gives the full variable domain: DSGVTQTPKHLITATGQRVTLRCSPRSGDLSVYWYQQSLDQGLQFLIQYYNGEERAKGNILERFSAQQFPDLHSELNLSSLELGDSALYFCASSVSSGGEQFFGPGTRLTVL.